The 32 T cell receptor beta chains below were found in one sample sequenced in a study of blood T cell repertoires in COVID-19. Here immunoSEQ multiplex PCR was the method, and the copy in TCRdb shows in-frame clones only, minus some. The repertoire holds about 370,000 clones, with over 85% as singletons. The sequenced sample was PBMCs or T cells enriched from blood (not recorded which). The receptors were gathered from a woman aged 25 to 45 who had recovered from COVID-19.

The chain links TRBV19 to TRBJ2-3; TRBD2 is a possible D gene (5 bases). The V gene lost 5 bases and the J gene lost 8 bases, with 8 bases spanning the gap. The CDR3 is made up of 11 amino acids. The germline V gene encodes CDR1 LNHDA and CDR2 SQIVND (reference sequence). The CDR3 here is CASSGRGTQYF. The CDR3 region has the DNA TGTGCCAGTAGTGGACGGGGTACGCAGTATTTT.

This sequence joins TRBV12-3 or TRBV12-4 and TRBJ1-6; 8 bases fit TRBD1. The CDR3 extends over 13 amino acids. V dropped 6 bases and J dropped 8; count of bases not matched to a gene: 3. CDR3 in amino acids: CASRPTGDSPLHF. As DNA, the CDR3 is TGTGCCAGCAGGCCGACAGGGGATTCACCCCTCCACTTT.

The chain is built from TRBV19 and TRBJ2-6; 7 nucleotides line up with TRBD1. This CDR3 region has 15 residues. V was pared by 7 bases and J by 7 bases, with 10 bases of the junction left unmatched. The germline V gene has CDR1 LNHDA and CDR2 SQIVND (reference sequence). CDR3 in amino acids: CASTPNRGEANVLTF. The CDR3 DNA reads TGTGCCAGTACCCCCAACAGGGGTGAAGCCAACGTCCTGACTTTC.

The V gene is TRBV3-1 (or the pseudogene TRBV3-2), the J gene TRBJ1-2; 9 nucleotides agree with TRBD1. The J segment lost 10 bases and the V segment lost 4 bases, leaving 10 bases of the junction unmatched. The CDR3 spans 14 residues. CDR1 is LGHDT and CDR2 is YNNKEL in the germline V gene (reference sequence). The CDR3 sequence: CASSPSGTGHVYTF. DNA for the CDR3: TGTGCCAGCAGCCCCTCCGGGACAGGGCACGTCTACACCTTC.

The CDR3: CASSRPRQGGSEQYF. In nucleotides, the CDR3 is TGTGCCAGCAGCCGACCCCGACAGGGCGGTAGCGAGCAGTACTTC. The rearrangement joins TRBV5-4 to TRBJ2-7; 7 nucleotides agree with TRBD1. The V gene end was trimmed by 4 bases and the J gene end by 6 bases; junction bases not matched to a gene: 13. Per germline, CDR1 SGHNT and CDR2 YYREEE (reference sequence). The CDR3 is 15 amino acids.

This chain uses TRBV19 with TRBJ1-5; 7 bases are shared with TRBD1. The CDR3 runs to 12 residues. V trimming: 9 bases; J trimming: 5 bases; junction bases outside the gene matches: 4. Germline CDR1 is LNHDA and CDR2 is SQIVND (reference sequence). The CDR3 DNA reads TGTGCCAGCACGACAGGGTATCAGCCCCAGCATTTT. Its translation: CASTTGYQPQHF.

The chain carries TRBV7-2 and TRBJ1-1; D is unresolved. The germline V gene has CDR1 SGHTA and CDR2 FQGNSA. The CDR3 has 14 amino acids. V lost 1 base, J lost 6 bases, and 12 bases lay in between. In DNA, the CDR3 is TGTGCCAGCAGCTTAGTACGGGGTGGCGCTGAAGCTTTCTTT. This sequence encodes CASSLVRGGAEAFF.

This clone has a handful of counts. The chain carries TRBV6-5 and TRBJ1-2; the D gene is possibly TRBD1 (6 bases). Trimming took off 4 bases at V and 5 bases at J, with 17 bases between the two ends. CDR3 size: 15 residues. Germline CDR1 is MNHEY and CDR2 is SVGAGI. CDR3 nucleotides: TGTGCCAGCAGTTCCCCGCACAGGGAAGGTTATGGCTACACCTTC. It is translated as CASSSPHREGYGYTF.

J is TRBJ1-1 and V is TRBV3-1 (or the pseudogene TRBV3-2); D is uncertain. This CDR3 contains 14 residues. CDR1 is LGHDT and CDR2 is YNNKEL in the germline V gene (reference sequence). With 0 bases removed from V and 1 base from J, the gap between germline ends came to 6 bases. The CDR3 protein is CASSQEVGNTEAFF. In DNA form, the CDR3 reads TGTGCCAGCAGCCAAGAGGTCGGGAACACTGAAGCTTTCTTT.

This rearrangement joins TRBV5-1 to TRBJ2-5, with D perhaps TRBD1 (6 bases). There are 15 residues in the CDR3. V dropped 2 bases and J dropped 5 bases, with 16 bases sitting between them. Germline V gene sequence: CDR1 SGHRS, CDR2 YFSETQ. CDR3 residues: CASSFAGTPQETQYF. CDR3 DNA: TGCGCCAGCAGCTTCGCCGGGACACCTCAGGAGACCCAGTACTTC.

In this sample, this clone turned up once. The chain couples TRBV7-9 to TRBJ2-1, with 10 bases that match TRBD2. V gave up 9 bases and J gave up 3 bases; unmatched junction bases: 8. The CDR3 spans 15 residues. Germline lookup yields CDR1 SEHNR and CDR2 FQNEAQ (reference sequence). The chain's CDR3 is CASMLGLANYNEQFF. The CDR3 nucleotides read TGTGCCAGTATGCTGGGACTAGCGAACTACAATGAGCAGTTCTTC. The variable domain in full, with the rest retrieved from reference TRBV7-9 and TRBJ2-1, is DTGVSQNPRHKITKRGQNVTFRCDPISEHNRLYWYRQTLGQGPEFLTYFQNEAQLEKSRLLSDRFSAERPKGSFSTLEIQRTEQGDSAMYLCASMLGLANYNEQFFGPGTRLTVL.

The chain recombines TRBV27 with TRBJ2-7; a weak D match, TRBD2 (6 bases). The CDR3 extends over 15 amino acids. Germline CDR1 MNHEY, CDR2 SMNVEV (reference sequence). V lost 4 bases, J lost 2 bases, and 15 bases lay in between. CDR3 residues: CASSWDGGLTYEQYF. The DNA of the CDR3 is TGTGCCAGCAGTTGGGACGGGGGATTGACCTACGAGCAGTACTTC.

V gene TRBV24-1 combines with J gene TRBJ2-7, with TRBD2 as a possible D gene (6 bases). V dropped 9 bases and J dropped 1 base, with 18 bases sitting between them. The germline V gene encodes CDR1 KGHDR and CDR2 SFDVKD. The CDR3 contains 15 residues. In DNA form, the CDR3 reads TGTGCCACCCAAGGAGCAGCGGGTGGTTCCTACGAGCAGTACTTC. Translating gives CATQGAAGGSYEQYF.

J is TRBJ1-4 and V is TRBV6-4; D gene uncertain. The CDR3 covers 19 residues. The germline V and J ends were trimmed by 0 bases and 3 bases, with 20 bases remaining between them. CDR1 and CDR2 from the germline V gene are MRHNA and SNTAGT. The CDR3 bases are TGTGCCAGCAGTGACTCGTTTTTGGGCATCCCCACGGCTAATGAAAAACTGTTTTTT. It translates to CASSDSFLGIPTANEKLFF.

V gene TRBV24-1 combines with J gene TRBJ2-3, with 8 bases fitting TRBD2. There are 11 residues in the CDR3. Germline trimming cut 9 bases from V and 6 bases from J; bases unmatched to any gene: 1. Germline CDR1 and CDR2: KGHDR and SFDVKD. The CDR3 sequence is CATAGGDTQYF. DNA of the CDR3: TGTGCCACCGCGGGAGGCGATACGCAGTATTTT.

This clone appeared once. The chain has TRBV3-1 (or the pseudogene TRBV3-2) and TRBJ2-1; no firm D call. This CDR3 has 17 amino acids. V lost 0 bases and J 0 bases, leaving 12 bases between the germline ends. Germline CDR1 is LGHDT and CDR2 is YNNKEL (reference sequence). CDR3 loop: CASSQEVVPTSYNEQFF. CDR3 DNA: TGTGCCAGCAGCCAAGAAGTAGTACCCACCTCCTACAATGAGCAGTTCTTC.

The chain couples TRBV6-2 or TRBV6-3 to TRBJ2-7; TRBD1 matches 7 bases. Germline V gene lookup returns CDR1 MNHEY and CDR2 SVGEGT. V gave up 6 bases and J gave up 6 bases; unmatched junction bases: 5. CDR3 length: 12 residues. This CDR3 reads CASSNTGAEQYF. The CDR3 bases are TGTGCCAGCAGCAACACAGGGGCCGAGCAGTACTTC.

The V and J genes are TRBV19 and TRBJ1-6; D unresolved. The CDR3 is 16 amino acids. Per germline, CDR1 LNHDA and CDR2 SQIVND (reference sequence). V was cut by 5 bases and J by 3 bases, with 14 bases left in between. CDR3 bases: TGTGCCAGTAGTCTTACCATACAAGACTATAATTCACCCCTCCACTTT. This gives the protein CASSLTIQDYNSPLHF.

This clone was seen once. J is TRBJ2-1 and V is TRBV9, with D possibly matching TRBD1 (6 bases). Between the trimmed V and J ends, which lost 0 bases and 8 bases, there was a span of 15 bases. The CDR3 loop spans 15 amino acids. Germline V gene lookup returns CDR1 SGDLS and CDR2 YYNGEE. The CDR3 region has the DNA TGTGCCAGCAGCGTAGACGGGACAAGGGGCGATGAGCAGTTCTTC. This encodes CASSVDGTRGDEQFF.

This clone was counted a single time. This chain joins TRBV15 and TRBJ2-1, with D perhaps matching TRBD2 (5 bases). Germline-derived CDR1 and CDR2 are LNHNV and YYDKDF (reference sequence). The V end was cut by 0 bases, the J end by 11 bases, with 14 bases between. CDR3 length: 14 residues. The CDR3 DNA sequence: TGTGCCACCAGCAGAGATGAAGCGGATTTAAAGCAGTTCTTC. Translation gives CATSRDEADLKQFF.

The chain recombines TRBV19 with TRBJ2-3; D is possibly TRBD2 (5 bases). From germline, CDR1 is LNHDA and CDR2 SQIVND (reference sequence). Trimming pared 10 bases from V and 4 bases from J, leaving 12 bases between. The CDR3 has 12 amino acids. CDR3 sequence (DNA): TGTGCCACCCGGCGAGCGGCAGATACGCAGTATTTT. This gives the protein CATRRAADTQYF.

The chain has TRBV27 and TRBJ2-4; the D gene is possibly TRBD1 (5 bases). CDR3 length equals 17 residues. Germline CDR1 MNHEY, CDR2 SMNVEV (reference sequence). V dropped 0 bases and J dropped 1 base, with 13 bases sitting between them. The CDR3 bases are TGTGCCAGCAGTTTATCGAAGGGGCATGGGGCCAAAAACATTCAGTACTTC. This encodes CASSLSKGHGAKNIQYF.

This clone has more than one count but fewer than ten. The rearrangement joins TRBV21-1 to TRBJ2-7; TRBD1 was called by the table and not checked on the DNA. TRBV21-1 has pseudogene status. This CDR3 contains 12 residues. CDR3 sequence (DNA): TGTGCCAGCACCGGGACATACTACGAGCAGTACTTC. It translates to CASTGTYYEQYF.

This chain joins TRBV9 and TRBJ2-1; 7 nucleotides match TRBD2. V trimming: 0 bases; J trimming: 4 bases; junction bases outside the gene matches: 7. The CDR3 sequence is 16 residues long. CDR1 SGDLS and CDR2 YYNGEE come from the germline V gene. The CDR3 loop reads CASSVEPGRAYNEQFF. The CDR3 DNA is TGTGCCAGCAGCGTAGAACCGGGGAGGGCATACAATGAGCAGTTCTTC.

For the CDR3, the DNA is TGTGCCAGTCGGAGGGGACAGGGGTTAAGCAGCTACACCTTC. The encoded protein is CASRRGQGLSSYTF. This chain joins TRBV6-5 and TRBJ1-2; 10 positions agree with TRBD1. The CDR3 totals 14 residues. The V gene's germline CDR1 is MNHEY and CDR2 SVGAGI. V shed 9 bases, J shed 9 bases, and the junction held 13 bases outside the gene matches.

The V gene is TRBV7-9, the J gene TRBJ2-6, with 7 bases aligning to TRBD1. The CDR3 covers 15 residues. J was trimmed by 4 bases and V by 5 bases; bases with no gene match: 5. Germline V gene data show CDR1 as SEHNR and CDR2 as FQNEAQ (reference sequence). The CDR3 is CASSARGLGANVLTF. The CDR3 coding sequence is TGTGCCAGCAGCGCAAGGGGGCTGGGGGCCAACGTCCTGACTTTC.

This sequence joins TRBV28 and TRBJ1-5; TRBD1 aligns across 8 bases. The length of the CDR3 is 15 residues. With 5 bases clipped from V and 3 bases from J, the junction kept 6 bases outside the gene matches. In germline, CDR1 is MDHEN, CDR2 SYDVKM. As DNA, the CDR3 is TGTGCCAGCAGTATCCTGCAGGGGGCCAATCAGCCCCAGCATTTT. Its translation: CASSILQGANQPQHF.

With regard to this clone: Other DNA sequences of this sample code for an identical CDR3. The rearrangement uses TRBV12-3 or TRBV12-4 and TRBJ2-7; D may be TRBD2 (5 bases). V was trimmed by 5 bases and J by 4 bases, leaving 9 bases between them. The CDR3 runs to 12 residues. CDR3 region: CASSLRGYEQYF. For the CDR3, the DNA is TGTGCCAGCAGTCTCCGGGGATACGAGCAGTACTTC.

The CDR3 DNA sequence: TGTGCCACCAGTGATTCCCCTAGCGCCGTCACAGATACGCAGTATTTT. The encoded protein is CATSDSPSAVTDTQYF. The V gene is TRBV24-1, the J gene TRBJ2-3; possibly TRBD2 for D (6 bases). CDR3 length: 16 residues. Germline CDR1 reads KGHDR; CDR2 reads SFDVKD. Trimming took off 2 bases at V and 2 bases at J, with 13 bases between the two ends.

This clone was recorded only once. The chain has TRBV9 and TRBJ2-7; 11 bases match TRBD1. V dropped 0 bases and J dropped 2; count of bases not matched to a gene: 7. The CDR3 loop spans 17 amino acids. CDR1 is SGDLS and CDR2 is YYNGEE in the germline V gene. The CDR3 DNA reads as TGTGCCAGCAGCGTAGCCCCTGGGACAGGGGGAACCTACGAGCAGTACTTC. This codes for CASSVAPGTGGTYEQYF.

This chain joins TRBV2 and TRBJ2-3; the match to TRBD2 covers 10 bases. CDR3 length: 15 residues. V shed 6 bases and J 1 base; nucleotides not matched to a gene: 4. CDR1 SNHLY and CDR2 FYNNEI come from the germline V gene. CDR3: CASRLLAGGTDTQYF. The CDR3 region has the DNA TGTGCCAGCAGATTGCTAGCGGGAGGCACAGATACGCAGTATTTT.

Details on this clone: Other nucleotide sequences from this sample produce the same CDR3. CDR3 amino acids: CASSLRGRYGYTF. CDR3 DNA: TGTGCCAGCAGTTTAAGGGGTAGATATGGCTACACCTTC. The chain has TRBV28 and TRBJ1-2, with D possibly TRBD1 on 5 matching bases. The V end was cut by 2 bases, the J end by 5 bases, with 9 bases between. Germline loops: CDR1 MDHEN, CDR2 SYDVKM. The CDR3 spans 13 residues.